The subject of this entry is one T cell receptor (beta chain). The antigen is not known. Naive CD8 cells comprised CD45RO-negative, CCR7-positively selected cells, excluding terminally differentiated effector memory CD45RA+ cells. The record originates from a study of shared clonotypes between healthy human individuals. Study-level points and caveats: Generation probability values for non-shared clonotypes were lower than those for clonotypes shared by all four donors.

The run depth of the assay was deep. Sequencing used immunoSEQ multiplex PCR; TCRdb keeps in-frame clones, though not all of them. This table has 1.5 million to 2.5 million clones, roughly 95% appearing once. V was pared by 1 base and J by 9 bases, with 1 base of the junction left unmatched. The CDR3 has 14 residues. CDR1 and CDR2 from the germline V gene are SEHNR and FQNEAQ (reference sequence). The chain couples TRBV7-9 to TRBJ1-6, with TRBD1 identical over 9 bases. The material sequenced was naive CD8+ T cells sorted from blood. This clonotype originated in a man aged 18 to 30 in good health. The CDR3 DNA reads TGTGCCAGCAGCTTAGGGACAGGGGTTTCACCCCTCCACTTT. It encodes CASSLGTGVSPLHF.